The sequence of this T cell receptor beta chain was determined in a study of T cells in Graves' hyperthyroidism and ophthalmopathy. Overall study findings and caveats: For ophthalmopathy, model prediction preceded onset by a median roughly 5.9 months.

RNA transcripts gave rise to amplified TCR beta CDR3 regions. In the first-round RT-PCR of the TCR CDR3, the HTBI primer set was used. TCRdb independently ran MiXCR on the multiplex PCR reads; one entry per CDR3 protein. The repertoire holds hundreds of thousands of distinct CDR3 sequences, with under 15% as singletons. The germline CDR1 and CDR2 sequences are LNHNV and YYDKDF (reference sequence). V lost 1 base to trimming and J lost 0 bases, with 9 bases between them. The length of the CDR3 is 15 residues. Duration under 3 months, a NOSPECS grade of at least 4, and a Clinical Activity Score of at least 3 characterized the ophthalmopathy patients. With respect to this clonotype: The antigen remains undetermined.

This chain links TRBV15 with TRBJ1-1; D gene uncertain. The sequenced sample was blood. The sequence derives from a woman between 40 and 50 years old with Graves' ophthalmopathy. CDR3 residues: CATSRANSMNTEAFF. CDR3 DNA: TGTGCCACCAGCAGAGCGAACAGCATGAACACTGAAGCTTTCTTT.